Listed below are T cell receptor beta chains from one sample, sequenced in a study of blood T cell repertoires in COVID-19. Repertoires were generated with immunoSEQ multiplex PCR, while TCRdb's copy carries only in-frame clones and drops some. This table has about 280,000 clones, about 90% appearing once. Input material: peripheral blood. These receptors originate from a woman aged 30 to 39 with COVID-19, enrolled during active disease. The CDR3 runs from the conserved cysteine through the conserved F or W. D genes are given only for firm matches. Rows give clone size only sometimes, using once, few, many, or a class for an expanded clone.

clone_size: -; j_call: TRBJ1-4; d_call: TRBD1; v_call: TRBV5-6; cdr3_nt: TGTGCCAGCAGCTTGGCAGGGGGGAATGAAAAACTGTTTTTT; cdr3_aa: CASSLAGGNEKLFF
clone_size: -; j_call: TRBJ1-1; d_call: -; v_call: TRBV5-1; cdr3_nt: TGCGCCAGCAGCTACAAGGGAGGGGGTTCGAACACTGAAGCTTTCTTT; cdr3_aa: CASSYKGGGSNTEAFF
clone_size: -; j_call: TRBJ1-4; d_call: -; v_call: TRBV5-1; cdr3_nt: TGCGCCAGCAGCTTGGACAGCCAGTATGAAAAACTGTTTTTT; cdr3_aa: CASSLDSQYEKLFF
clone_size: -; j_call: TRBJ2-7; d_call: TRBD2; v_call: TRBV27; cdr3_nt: TGTGCCATCGCGAATCCTAGCGGGGGCCCCTACGAGCAGTACTTC; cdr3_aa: CAIANPSGGPYEQYF
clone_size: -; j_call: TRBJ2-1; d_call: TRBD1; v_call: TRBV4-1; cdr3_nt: TGCGCCAGCAGCCTAGGAGGGACAGGGCACACTGAGCAGTTCTTC; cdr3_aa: CASSLGGTGHTEQFF
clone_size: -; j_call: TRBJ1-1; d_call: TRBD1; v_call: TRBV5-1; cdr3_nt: TGCGCCAGCAGCACAGGACAGGGGAACACTGAAGCTTTCTTT; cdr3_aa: CASSTGQGNTEAFF
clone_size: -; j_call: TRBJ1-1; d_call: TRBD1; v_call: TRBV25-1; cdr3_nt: TGTGCCAGCAGAGTTACAGGGGGCGGGACTGAAGCTTTCTTT; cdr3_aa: CASRVTGGGTEAFF
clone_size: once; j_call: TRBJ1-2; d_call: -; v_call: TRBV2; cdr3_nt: TGTGCCAGCAGTGAAGAAGCGGGCTACACCTTC; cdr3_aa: CASSEEAGYTF
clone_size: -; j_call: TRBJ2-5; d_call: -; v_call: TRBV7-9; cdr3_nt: TGTGCCAGCAGCTTAGACAGGGGAGGGACCCAGTACTTC; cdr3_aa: CASSLDRGGTQYF
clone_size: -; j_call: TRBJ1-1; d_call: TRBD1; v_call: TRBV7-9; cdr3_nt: TGTGCCAGCAGCTTTACCAGGGACAGGATTGAAGCTTTCTTT; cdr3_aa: CASSFTRDRIEAFF
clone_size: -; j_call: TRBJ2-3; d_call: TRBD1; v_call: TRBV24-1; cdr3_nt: TGTGCCACCAGTGATTTGCCAGGGGGAGGCACAGATACGCAGTATTTT; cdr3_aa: CATSDLPGGGTDTQYF
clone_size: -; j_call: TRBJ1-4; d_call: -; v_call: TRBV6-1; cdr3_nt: TGTGCCAGCAGTGCCGGACGGACAGTTGCAACTAATGAAAAACTGTTTTTT; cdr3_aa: CASSAGRTVATNEKLFF
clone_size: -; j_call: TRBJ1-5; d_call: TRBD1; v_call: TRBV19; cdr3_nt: TGTGCCAGTAGTACTTCTAGATGGGGACAGGGGAAGAGTCAGCCCCAGCATTTT; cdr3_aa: CASSTSRWGQGKSQPQHF
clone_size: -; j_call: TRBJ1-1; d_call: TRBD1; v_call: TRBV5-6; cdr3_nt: TGTGCCAGCCGATACAGGGGAGGCACTGAAGCTTTCTTT; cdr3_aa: CASRYRGGTEAFF
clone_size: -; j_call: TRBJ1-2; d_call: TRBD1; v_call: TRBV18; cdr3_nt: TGTGCCAGCTCACCATATGACAGGGACTATGGCTACACCTTC; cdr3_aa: CASSPYDRDYGYTF
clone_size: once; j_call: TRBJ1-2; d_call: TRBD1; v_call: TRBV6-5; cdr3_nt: TGTGCCAGCAGTTACAGTAGAGGGACAGGGCATTATGGCTACACCTTC; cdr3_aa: CASSYSRGTGHYGYTF
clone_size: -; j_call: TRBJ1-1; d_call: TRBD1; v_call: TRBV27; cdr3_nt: TGTGCCAGCGGCAGTACCGGGACAGGGAACACTGAAGCTTTCTTT; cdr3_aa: CASGSTGTGNTEAFF
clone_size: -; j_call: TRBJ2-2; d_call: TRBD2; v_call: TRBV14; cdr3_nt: TGTGCCAGCAGCCAAGATCTGGGACTAGCGGCCACCGGGGAGCTGTTTTTT; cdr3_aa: CASSQDLGLAATGELFF
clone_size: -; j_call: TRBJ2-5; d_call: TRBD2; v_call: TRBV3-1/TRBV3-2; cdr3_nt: TGTGCCAGCAGCTTCGGGCTAGCGGGGGGGTCGGCCCAGTACTTC; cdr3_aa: CASSFGLAGGSAQYF
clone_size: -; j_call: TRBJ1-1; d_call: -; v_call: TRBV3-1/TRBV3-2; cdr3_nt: TGTGCCAGCAGCCCAGGGTCTGAAGCTTTCTTT; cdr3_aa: CASSPGSEAFF
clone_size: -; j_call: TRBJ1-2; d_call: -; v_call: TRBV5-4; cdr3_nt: TGTGCCAGCAGCTTGACCGGGGAGCGGGGCTACACCTTC; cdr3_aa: CASSLTGERGYTF
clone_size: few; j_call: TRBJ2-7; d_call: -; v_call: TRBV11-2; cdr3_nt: TGTGCCAGCAGCTTAGGGTTCGGGAGCGGCGAGCAGTACTTC; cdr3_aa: CASSLGFGSGEQYF
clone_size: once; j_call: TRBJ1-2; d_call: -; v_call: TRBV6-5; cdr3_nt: TGTGCCAGCAGTCCCGGCCTACAGAACCCCTATGGCTACACCTTC; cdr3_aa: CASSPGLQNPYGYTF
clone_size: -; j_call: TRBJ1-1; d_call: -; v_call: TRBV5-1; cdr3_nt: TGCGCCAGCAGCTCCGAATACAGCATGAACACTGAAGCTTTCTTT; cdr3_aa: CASSSEYSMNTEAFF
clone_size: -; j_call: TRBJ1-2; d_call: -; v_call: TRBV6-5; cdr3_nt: TGTGCCAGCAGCCATTTACAGGGTTCTGGCTACACCTTC; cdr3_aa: CASSHLQGSGYTF
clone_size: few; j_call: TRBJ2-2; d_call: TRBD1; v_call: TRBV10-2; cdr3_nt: TGCGCCAGCAGTTTGAGTGGCGGGACAGGGGGCGCCACCGGGGAGCTGTTTTTT; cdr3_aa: CASSLSGGTGGATGELFF
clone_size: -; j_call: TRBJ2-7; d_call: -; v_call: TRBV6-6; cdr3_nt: TGTGCCAGCAGTTACTCCGAGGGGGTCTCCTACGAGCAGTACTTC; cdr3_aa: CASSYSEGVSYEQYF
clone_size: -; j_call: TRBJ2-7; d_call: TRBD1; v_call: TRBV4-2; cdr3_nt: TGTGCCAGCAGCCAATCGCAGGGGGCAGTTGAGCAGTACTTC; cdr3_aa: CASSQSQGAVEQYF
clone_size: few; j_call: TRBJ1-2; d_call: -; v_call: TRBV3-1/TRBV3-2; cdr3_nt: TGTGCCAGCAGCCAGTTCCGTACAGGGAGTTATGGCTACACCTTC; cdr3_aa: CASSQFRTGSYGYTF
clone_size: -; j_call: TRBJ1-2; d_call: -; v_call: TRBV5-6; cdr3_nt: TGTGCCAGCAGCTACAGGGTCCTTAACTATGGCTACACCTTC; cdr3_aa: CASSYRVLNYGYTF
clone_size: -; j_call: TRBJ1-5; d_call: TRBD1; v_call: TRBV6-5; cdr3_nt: TGTGCCAGCCAATTTGACAGGGGTTGGAATCAGCCCCAGCATTTT; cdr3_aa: CASQFDRGWNQPQHF
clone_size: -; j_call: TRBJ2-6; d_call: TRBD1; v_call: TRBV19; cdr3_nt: TGTGCCAGTAGTTTATTAGGGACAGGGGGTGGGGCCAACGTCCTGACTTTC; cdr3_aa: CASSLLGTGGGANVLTF
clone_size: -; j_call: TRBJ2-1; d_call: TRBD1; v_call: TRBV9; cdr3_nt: TGTGCCAGCAGCGTAGACGGGACAGTCTACAATGAGCAGTTCTTC; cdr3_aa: CASSVDGTVYNEQFF
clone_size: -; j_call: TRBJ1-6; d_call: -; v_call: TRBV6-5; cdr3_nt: TGTGCCACCCATTGGGACTTTTTACAGGAGTCACCCCTCCACTTT; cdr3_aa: CATHWDFLQESPLHF
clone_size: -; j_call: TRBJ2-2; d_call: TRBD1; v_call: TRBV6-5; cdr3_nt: TGTGCCAGCAGCAGACAGGGGAGCACCGGGGAGCTGTTTTTT; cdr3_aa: CASSRQGSTGELFF
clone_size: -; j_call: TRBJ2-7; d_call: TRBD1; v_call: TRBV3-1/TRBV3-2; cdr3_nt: TGTGCCAGCAGCGAAGGAACAGGGGAGTCCTACGAGCAGTACTTC; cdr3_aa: CASSEGTGESYEQYF
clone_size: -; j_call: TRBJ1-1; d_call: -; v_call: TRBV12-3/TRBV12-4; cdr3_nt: TGTGCCAGCAGTTCCCGGAACACTGAAGCTTTCTTT; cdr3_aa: CASSSRNTEAFF
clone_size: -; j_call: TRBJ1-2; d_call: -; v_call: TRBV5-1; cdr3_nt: TGCGCCAGCAGCCTGGACGGGTTGAACTATGGCTACACCTTC; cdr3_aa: CASSLDGLNYGYTF
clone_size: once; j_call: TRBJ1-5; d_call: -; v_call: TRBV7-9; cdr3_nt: TGTGCCAGCAGTCCACTCCTACCTCAGCCCCAGCATTTT; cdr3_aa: CASSPLLPQPQHF
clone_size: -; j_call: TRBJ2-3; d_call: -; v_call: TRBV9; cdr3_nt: TGTGCCAGCAGCGTAGTCCGGGATACGCAGTATTTT; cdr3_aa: CASSVVRDTQYF
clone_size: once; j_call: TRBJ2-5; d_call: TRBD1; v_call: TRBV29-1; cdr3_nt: TGCAGCGTTGTAGGGACAGGGGTCCAAGAGACCCAGTACTTC; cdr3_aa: CSVVGTGVQETQYF
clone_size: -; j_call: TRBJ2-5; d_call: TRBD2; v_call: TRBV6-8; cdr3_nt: TGTGCCAGCAGACGGAGCGGGGGGAGTCGGGGAGAGACCCAGTACTTC; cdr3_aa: CASRRSGGSRGETQYF
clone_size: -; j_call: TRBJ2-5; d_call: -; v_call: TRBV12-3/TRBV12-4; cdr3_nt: TGTGCCAGCAGTTTGACCTTCGGGGAGACCCAGTACTTC; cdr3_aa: CASSLTFGETQYF
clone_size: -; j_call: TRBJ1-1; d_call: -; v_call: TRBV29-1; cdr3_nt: TGCAGCGCCGTGGGGGAGGGACGAAAGAACACTGAAGCTTTCTTT; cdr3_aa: CSAVGEGRKNTEAFF
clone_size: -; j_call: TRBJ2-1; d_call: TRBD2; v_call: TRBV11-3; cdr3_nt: TGTGCCAGCAGCCTAGCGGGGTACAATGAGCAGTTCTTC; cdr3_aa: CASSLAGYNEQFF
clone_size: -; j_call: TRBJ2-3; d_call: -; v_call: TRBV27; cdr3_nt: TGTGCCAGCAGTTTGGGGGCGCCAGATACGCAGTATTTT; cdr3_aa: CASSLGAPDTQYF
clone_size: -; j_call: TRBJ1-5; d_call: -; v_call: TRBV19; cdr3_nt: TGTGCCAGTAGTATAGATCGTATCCAGGGCTATAGCAATCAGCCCCAGCATTTT; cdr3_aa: CASSIDRIQGYSNQPQHF
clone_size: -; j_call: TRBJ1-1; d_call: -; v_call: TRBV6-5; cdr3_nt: TGTGCCAGCAGTTACTCACCAGGCGAACGAGAAGCTTTCTTT; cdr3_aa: CASSYSPGEREAFF
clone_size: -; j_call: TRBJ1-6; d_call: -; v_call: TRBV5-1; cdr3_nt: TGCGCCAGCAGCCTCAAGCTAGATTCACCCCTCCACTTT; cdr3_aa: CASSLKLDSPLHF
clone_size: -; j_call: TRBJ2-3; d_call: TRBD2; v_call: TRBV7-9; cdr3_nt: TGTGCCAGCAGCTTAGGGACTAGCGGGGGGTTCACAGATACGCAGTATTTT; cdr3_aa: CASSLGTSGGFTDTQYF
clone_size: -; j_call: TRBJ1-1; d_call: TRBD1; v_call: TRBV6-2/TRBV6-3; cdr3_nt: TGTGCCAGCAGTTACTCGATGAGGGGGCCCCTTAACACTGAAGCTTTCTTT; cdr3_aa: CASSYSMRGPLNTEAFF
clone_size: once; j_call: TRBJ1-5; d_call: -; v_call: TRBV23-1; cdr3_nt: TGCGCCAGCAGTCAATCGGGCAGCAATCAGCCCCAGCATTTT; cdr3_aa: CASSQSGSNQPQHF
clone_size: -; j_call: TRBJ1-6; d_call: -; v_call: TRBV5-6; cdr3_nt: TGTGCCAGCAGCTTGACCGGGTGGAATTCACCCCTCCACTTT; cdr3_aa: CASSLTGWNSPLHF